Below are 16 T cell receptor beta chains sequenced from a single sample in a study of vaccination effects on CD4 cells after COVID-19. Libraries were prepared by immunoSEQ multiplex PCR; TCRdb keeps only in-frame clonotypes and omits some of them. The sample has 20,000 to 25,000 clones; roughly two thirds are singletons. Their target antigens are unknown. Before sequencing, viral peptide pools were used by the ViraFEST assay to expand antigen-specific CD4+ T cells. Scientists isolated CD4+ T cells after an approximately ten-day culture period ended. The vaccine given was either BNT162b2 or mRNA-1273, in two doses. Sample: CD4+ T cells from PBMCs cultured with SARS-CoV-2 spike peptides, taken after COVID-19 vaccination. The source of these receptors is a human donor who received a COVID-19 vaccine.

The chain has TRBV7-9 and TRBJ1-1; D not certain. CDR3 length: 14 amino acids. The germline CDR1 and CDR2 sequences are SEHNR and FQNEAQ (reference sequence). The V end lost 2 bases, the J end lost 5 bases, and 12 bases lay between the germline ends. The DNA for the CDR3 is TGTGCCAGCAGCTTAAACCAGGCAAATACTGAAGCTTTCTTT. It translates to CASSLNQANTEAFF.

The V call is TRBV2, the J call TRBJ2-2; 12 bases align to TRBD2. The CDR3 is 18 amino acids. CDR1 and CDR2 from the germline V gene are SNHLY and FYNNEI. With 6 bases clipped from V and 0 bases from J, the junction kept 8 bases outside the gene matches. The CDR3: CASSPTGLAGSNTGELFF. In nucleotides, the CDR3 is TGTGCCAGCAGCCCCACCGGACTAGCGGGATCGAACACCGGGGAGCTGTTTTTT.

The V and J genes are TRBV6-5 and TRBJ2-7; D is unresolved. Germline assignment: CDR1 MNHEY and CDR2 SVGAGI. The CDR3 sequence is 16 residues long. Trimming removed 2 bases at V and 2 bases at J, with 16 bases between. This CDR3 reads CASSYRMGSVPYEQYF. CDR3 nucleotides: TGTGCCAGCAGTTACCGGATGGGATCCGTCCCCTACGAGCAGTACTTC.

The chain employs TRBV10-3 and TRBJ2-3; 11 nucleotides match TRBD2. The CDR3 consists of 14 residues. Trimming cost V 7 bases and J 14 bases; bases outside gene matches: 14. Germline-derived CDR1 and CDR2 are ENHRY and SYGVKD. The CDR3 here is CAINNQPIAGGRYF. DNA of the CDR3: TGTGCCATCAATAATCAACCCATAGCGGGAGGGCGGTATTTT.

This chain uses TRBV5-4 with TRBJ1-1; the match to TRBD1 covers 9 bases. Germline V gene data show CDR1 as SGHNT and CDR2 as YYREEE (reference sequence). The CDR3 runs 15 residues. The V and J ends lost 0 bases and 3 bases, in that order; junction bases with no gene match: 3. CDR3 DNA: TGTGCCAGCAGCTTGGACAGGGGGCCTCACACTGAAGCTTTCTTT. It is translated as CASSLDRGPHTEAFF. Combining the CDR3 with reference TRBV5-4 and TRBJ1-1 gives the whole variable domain ETGVTQSPTHLIKTRGQQVTLRCSSQSGHNTVSWYQQALGQGPQFIFQYYREEENGRGNFPPRFSGLQFPNYSSELNVNALELDDSALYLCASSLDRGPHTEAFFGQGTRLTVV.

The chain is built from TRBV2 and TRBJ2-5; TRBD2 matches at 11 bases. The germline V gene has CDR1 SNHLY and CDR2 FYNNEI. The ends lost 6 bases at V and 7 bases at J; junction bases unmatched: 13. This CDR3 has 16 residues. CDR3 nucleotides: TGTGCCAGCAGGGCCACGCTAGCGGGAGGCGGCGCGACCCAGTACTTC. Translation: CASRATLAGGGATQYF.

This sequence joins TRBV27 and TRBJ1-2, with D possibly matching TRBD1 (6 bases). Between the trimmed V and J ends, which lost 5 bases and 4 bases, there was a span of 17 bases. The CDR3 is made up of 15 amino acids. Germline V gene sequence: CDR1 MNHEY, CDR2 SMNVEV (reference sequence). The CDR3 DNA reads TGTGCCAGCAGTGACGCAGGAGGGGGTGTCTATGGCTACACCTTC. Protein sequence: CASSDAGGGVYGYTF.

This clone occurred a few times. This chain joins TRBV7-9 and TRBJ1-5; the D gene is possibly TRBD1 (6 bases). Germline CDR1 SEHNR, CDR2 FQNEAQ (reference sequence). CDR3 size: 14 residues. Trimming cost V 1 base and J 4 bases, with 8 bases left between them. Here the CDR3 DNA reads TGTGCCAGCAGCTTAGAAACAGGGAATCAGCCCCAGCATTTT. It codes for CASSLETGNQPQHF.

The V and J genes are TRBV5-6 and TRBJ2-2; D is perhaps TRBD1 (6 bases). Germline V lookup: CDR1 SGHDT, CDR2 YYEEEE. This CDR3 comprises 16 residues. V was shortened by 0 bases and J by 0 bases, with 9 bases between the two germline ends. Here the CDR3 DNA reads TGTGCCAGCAGCTTGGCCGGGACAACGAACACCGGGGAGCTGTTTTTT. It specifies CASSLAGTTNTGELFF. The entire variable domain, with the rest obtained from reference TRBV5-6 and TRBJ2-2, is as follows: DAGVTQSPTHLIKTRGQQVTLRCSPKSGHDTVSWYQQALGQGPQFIFQYYEEEERQRGNFPDRFSGHQFPNYSSELNVNALLLGDSALYLCASSLAGTTNTGELFFGEGSRLTVL.

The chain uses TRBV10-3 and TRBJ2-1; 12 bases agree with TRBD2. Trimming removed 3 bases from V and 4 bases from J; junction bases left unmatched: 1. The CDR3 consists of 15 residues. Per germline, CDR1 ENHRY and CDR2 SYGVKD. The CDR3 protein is CAISELAGGYNEQFF. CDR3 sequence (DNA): TGTGCCATCAGTGAACTAGCGGGAGGATACAATGAGCAGTTCTTC.

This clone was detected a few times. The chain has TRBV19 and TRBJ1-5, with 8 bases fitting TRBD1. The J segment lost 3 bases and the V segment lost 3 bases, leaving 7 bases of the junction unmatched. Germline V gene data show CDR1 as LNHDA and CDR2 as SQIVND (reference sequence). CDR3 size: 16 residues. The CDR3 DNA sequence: TGTGCCAGTAGTATTGGGACAGGCGCTACCAATCAGCCCCAGCATTTT. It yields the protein CASSIGTGATNQPQHF.

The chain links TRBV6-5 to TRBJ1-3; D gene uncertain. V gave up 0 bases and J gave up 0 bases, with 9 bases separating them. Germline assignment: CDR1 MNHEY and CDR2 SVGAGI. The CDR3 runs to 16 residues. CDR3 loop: CASSYSTQTSGNTIYF. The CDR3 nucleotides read TGTGCCAGCAGTTACTCCACCCAGACCTCTGGAAACACCATATATTTT.

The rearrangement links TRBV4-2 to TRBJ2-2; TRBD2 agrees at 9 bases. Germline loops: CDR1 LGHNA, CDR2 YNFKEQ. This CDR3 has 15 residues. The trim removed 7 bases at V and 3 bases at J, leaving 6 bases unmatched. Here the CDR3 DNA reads TGTGCCAGCACGCTAGCGGGAATTGACACCGGGGAGCTGTTTTTT. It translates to CASTLAGIDTGELFF.

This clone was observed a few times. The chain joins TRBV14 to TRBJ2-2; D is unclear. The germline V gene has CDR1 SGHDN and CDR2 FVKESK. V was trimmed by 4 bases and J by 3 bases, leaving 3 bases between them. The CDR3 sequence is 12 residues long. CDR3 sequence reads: CASSPDTGELFF. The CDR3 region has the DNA TGTGCCAGCAGCCCGGACACCGGGGAGCTGTTTTTT.

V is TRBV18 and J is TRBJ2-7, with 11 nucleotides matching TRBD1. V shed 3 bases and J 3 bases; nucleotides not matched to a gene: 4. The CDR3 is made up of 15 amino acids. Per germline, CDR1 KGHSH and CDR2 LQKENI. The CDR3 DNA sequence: TGTGCCAGCTCACCGGGGACAGGGGGTATCTACGAGCAGTACTTC. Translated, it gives CASSPGTGGIYEQYF.

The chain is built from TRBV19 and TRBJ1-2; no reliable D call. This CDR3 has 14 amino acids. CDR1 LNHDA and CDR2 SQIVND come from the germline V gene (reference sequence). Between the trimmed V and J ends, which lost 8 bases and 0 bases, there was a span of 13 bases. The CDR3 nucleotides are TGTGCCAGTCGCCCAGGAGGGACTAACTATGGCTACACCTTC. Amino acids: CASRPGGTNYGYTF.